The source of this T cell receptor (beta chain) is a study of a mutant IDH1 vaccine in newly diagnosed glioma. Study-level background: Administration of eight vaccinations to patients took place in weeks 1, 3, 5, 7, 11, 15, 19, 23. Vaccine administration was initiated 4-6 weeks following radiotherapy alone, or with temozolomide cycles. Treated patients showed a male proportion of approximately 60%, a female proportion of approximately 38%, and a mean age of approximately 40 years.

With regard to this clone: What it binds is not known.

Trimming took off 1 base at V and 4 bases at J, with 10 bases between the two ends. Germline values: CDR1 LNHDA, CDR2 SQIVND (reference sequence). The CDR3 loop spans 14 amino acids. Sequencing was performed with immunoSEQ multiplex PCR; in TCRdb, only in-frame clones are kept and a portion is missing. The top ten hold more than 5.5% of the sample, which has tens of thousands of clones, about four fifths seen once. Time point reported: week 11, during vaccination. Topical imiquimod was applied with each vaccine dose, which held 300 ug of mutant IDH1 20-mer peptide. Each astrocytoma in the donors was new, WHO grade 3 or 4, IDH1-mutant and ATRX-lost.

This rearrangement joins TRBV19 to TRBJ1-2; tentative D call: TRBD1 (5 bases). The sequenced sample was PBMCs, obtained from a glioma patient whose treatment included an IDH1 peptide vaccine. The sequence was obtained from a man aged 50-59 years with glioma. The CDR3 DNA reads as TGTGCCAGTAGTATAGGCGGGGGGTCCTATGGCTACACCTTC. This encodes CASSIGGGSYGYTF.